This is a list of T cell receptor beta chains from one sample in a study of blood T cell repertoires in COVID-19. The data were produced by immunoSEQ multiplex PCR, yet TCRdb's version contains in-frame clones alone and is incomplete. The sample holds 55,000 to 75,000 clones, 65% to 80% seen once. The sample comprised peripheral blood. These TCRs come from a human donor in a cohort sampled during active COVID-19. CDR3s include the opening cysteine and the closing phenylalanine or tryptophan. A D gene is named only where the DNA matches it firmly. Some rows have no size entry. The others give once, few or many, or a class for an expanded clone.

j_call: TRBJ2-3
clone_size: .
d_call: TRBD2
v_call: TRBV5-1
cdr3_aa: CASSLEVAGVPPDTQYF
cdr3_nt: TGCGCCAGCAGCTTGGAGGTAGCGGGAGTCCCCCCAGATACGCAGTATTTT

j_call: TRBJ2-7
clone_size: .
d_call: TRBD1
v_call: TRBV5-1
cdr3_aa: CASSPRTGAYEQYF
cdr3_nt: TGCGCCAGCAGCCCAAGGACAGGGGCGTACGAGCAGTACTTC

j_call: TRBJ1-2
clone_size: .
d_call: .
v_call: TRBV5-5
cdr3_aa: CASSQDSPYGYTF
cdr3_nt: TGTGCCAGCAGCCAGGACAGCCCCTATGGCTACACCTTC

j_call: TRBJ2-5
clone_size: few
d_call: .
v_call: TRBV7-2
cdr3_aa: CASTVNLGGSQYF
cdr3_nt: TGTGCCAGCACCGTAAACCTGGGGGGATCCCAGTACTTC

j_call: TRBJ1-1
clone_size: .
d_call: .
v_call: TRBV27
cdr3_aa: CASSFRGNTEAFF
cdr3_nt: TGTGCCAGCAGTTTCCGAGGGAACACTGAAGCTTTCTTT

j_call: TRBJ1-4
clone_size: .
d_call: .
v_call: TRBV19
cdr3_aa: CASSPLSANEKLFF
cdr3_nt: TGTGCCAGTAGCCCCCTTTCTGCTAATGAAAAACTGTTTTTT

j_call: TRBJ2-3
clone_size: .
d_call: TRBD2
v_call: TRBV5-1
cdr3_aa: CASSLDGGLAASTDTQYF
cdr3_nt: TGCGCCAGCAGCTTGGATGGGGGACTAGCGGCCTCCACAGATACGCAGTATTTT

j_call: TRBJ2-1
clone_size: .
d_call: .
v_call: TRBV11-2
cdr3_aa: CASTERGSGEQFF
cdr3_nt: TGTGCCAGCACCGAGCGCGGTTCAGGGGAGCAGTTCTTC

j_call: TRBJ2-7
clone_size: .
d_call: .
v_call: TRBV27
cdr3_aa: CASSLSTGAGGYEQYF
cdr3_nt: TGTGCCAGCAGTTTATCGACGGGCGCCGGGGGATACGAGCAGTACTTC

j_call: TRBJ2-5
clone_size: .
d_call: .
v_call: TRBV30
cdr3_aa: CAWSAGTLLDWTQYF
cdr3_nt: TGTGCCTGGAGCGCCGGGACTCTGTTAGATTGGACCCAGTACTTC

j_call: TRBJ2-3
clone_size: .
d_call: .
v_call: TRBV19
cdr3_aa: CASSIPGTDTQYF
cdr3_nt: TGTGCCAGTAGTATTCCAGGGACAGATACGCAGTATTTT

j_call: TRBJ2-7
clone_size: .
d_call: .
v_call: TRBV11-2
cdr3_aa: CASSLIQGPYEQYF
cdr3_nt: TGTGCCAGCAGCTTAATCCAGGGGCCCTACGAGCAGTACTTC

j_call: TRBJ2-2
clone_size: .
d_call: TRBD1
v_call: TRBV10-2
cdr3_aa: CASKTTGIGELFF
cdr3_nt: TGCGCCAGCAAGACGACAGGGATCGGGGAGCTGTTTTTT

j_call: TRBJ2-5
clone_size: once
d_call: .
v_call: TRBV28
cdr3_aa: CATRRGGQETQYF
cdr3_nt: TGTGCCACCAGAAGGGGGGGCCAAGAGACCCAGTACTTC

j_call: TRBJ2-7
clone_size: .
d_call: TRBD1
v_call: TRBV29-1
cdr3_aa: CSVTGTGGGYEQYF
cdr3_nt: TGCAGCGTAACAGGGACAGGGGGTGGCTACGAGCAGTACTTC

j_call: TRBJ2-7
clone_size: .
d_call: .
v_call: TRBV6-2/TRBV6-3
cdr3_aa: CASSPTGTYEQYF
cdr3_nt: TGTGCCAGCAGTCCAACAGGGACCTACGAGCAGTACTTC

j_call: TRBJ2-1
clone_size: few
d_call: .
v_call: TRBV11-2
cdr3_aa: CASSLGLIESEQFF
cdr3_nt: TGTGCCAGCAGCCTTGGACTGATAGAGAGCGAGCAGTTCTTC

j_call: TRBJ1-3
clone_size: .
d_call: .
v_call: TRBV19
cdr3_aa: CASRAQGVTGNTIYF
cdr3_nt: TGTGCCAGTCGAGCTCAGGGTGTGACTGGAAACACCATATATTTT

j_call: TRBJ1-1
clone_size: .
d_call: TRBD1
v_call: TRBV4-3
cdr3_aa: CASSRDRVNTEAFF
cdr3_nt: TGCGCCAGCAGCCGGGACAGGGTCAACACTGAAGCTTTCTTT

j_call: TRBJ2-7
clone_size: .
d_call: TRBD2
v_call: TRBV30
cdr3_aa: CAWRGGAGYEQYF
cdr3_nt: TGTGCCTGGAGGGGAGGGGCAGGGTACGAGCAGTACTTC

j_call: TRBJ2-7
clone_size: .
d_call: .
v_call: TRBV6-6
cdr3_aa: CASSSQGSYEQYF
cdr3_nt: TGTGCCAGCAGTTCCCAGGGTTCCTACGAGCAGTACTTC

j_call: TRBJ1-1
clone_size: .
d_call: TRBD1
v_call: TRBV7-6
cdr3_aa: CASSLWDRGETEAFF
cdr3_nt: TGTGCCAGCAGCTTATGGGACAGGGGGGAAACTGAAGCTTTCTTT

j_call: TRBJ1-1
clone_size: .
d_call: .
v_call: TRBV7-7
cdr3_aa: CASSNDMNTEAFF
cdr3_nt: TGTGCTAGCAGCAACGACATGAACACTGAAGCTTTCTTT

j_call: TRBJ1-6
clone_size: .
d_call: .
v_call: TRBV27
cdr3_aa: CASSSGLGRSTHNSPLHF
cdr3_nt: TGTGCCAGCAGTTCGGGGTTAGGGCGGAGTACTCATAATTCACCCCTCCACTTT

j_call: TRBJ1-5
clone_size: .
d_call: .
v_call: TRBV7-9
cdr3_aa: CASSPDSFGPQHF
cdr3_nt: TGTGCCAGCAGCCCTGACAGTTTCGGGCCCCAGCATTTT

j_call: TRBJ1-4
clone_size: .
d_call: .
v_call: TRBV4-3
cdr3_aa: CASSQGPGVGEKLFF
cdr3_nt: TGCGCCAGCAGCCAAGGACCCGGGGTCGGGGAAAAACTGTTTTTT

j_call: TRBJ2-7
clone_size: .
d_call: .
v_call: TRBV7-8
cdr3_aa: CASSETPYASYEQYF
cdr3_nt: TGTGCCAGCAGCGAGACACCCTACGCCTCCTACGAGCAGTACTTC

j_call: TRBJ2-7
clone_size: once
d_call: TRBD2
v_call: TRBV5-6
cdr3_aa: CASSLVLAGYYEQYF
cdr3_nt: TGTGCCAGCAGCTTGGTTCTAGCGGGATACTACGAGCAGTACTTC

j_call: TRBJ2-5
clone_size: .
d_call: .
v_call: TRBV9
cdr3_aa: CASSSSSGRETQYF
cdr3_nt: TGTGCCAGCAGCTCTAGCTCGGGTCGCGAGACCCAGTACTTC

j_call: TRBJ2-5
clone_size: .
d_call: .
v_call: TRBV2
cdr3_aa: CASSLSRLGQGETQYF
cdr3_nt: TGTGCCAGCAGTCTTTCTAGACTAGGTCAAGGGGAGACCCAGTACTTC

j_call: TRBJ2-3
clone_size: .
d_call: TRBD1
v_call: TRBV6-5
cdr3_aa: CASSTDRGAGTQYF
cdr3_nt: TGTGCCAGCAGTACGGACAGGGGGGCGGGTACGCAGTATTTT

j_call: TRBJ2-1
clone_size: many
d_call: TRBD1
v_call: TRBV6-1
cdr3_aa: CASSARTGRAYNEQFF
cdr3_nt: TGTGCCAGCAGTGCTAGGACAGGGAGAGCCTACAATGAGCAGTTCTTC

j_call: TRBJ1-4
clone_size: .
d_call: TRBD1
v_call: TRBV7-2
cdr3_aa: CASSPSAGGGEKLFF
cdr3_nt: TGTGCCAGCAGCCCGTCCGCAGGGGGCGGTGAAAAACTGTTTTTT

j_call: TRBJ2-3
clone_size: .
d_call: TRBD2
v_call: TRBV3-1/TRBV3-2
cdr3_aa: CASSQPGGTQYF
cdr3_nt: TGTGCCAGCAGCCAGCCGGGGGGTACGCAGTATTTT

j_call: TRBJ1-4
clone_size: .
d_call: TRBD1
v_call: TRBV4-2
cdr3_aa: CASSPGTAPTNEKLFF
cdr3_nt: TGTGCCAGCAGCCCTGGGACAGCTCCAACTAATGAAAAACTGTTTTTT

j_call: TRBJ2-1
clone_size: .
d_call: TRBD1
v_call: TRBV5-1
cdr3_aa: CASRTGTGSYNEQFF
cdr3_nt: TGCGCCAGCAGGACAGGGACAGGCTCCTACAATGAGCAGTTCTTC

j_call: TRBJ1-5
clone_size: .
d_call: .
v_call: TRBV18
cdr3_aa: CASSLEQGIQPQHF
cdr3_nt: TGTGCCAGCTCACTCGAACAGGGCATTCAGCCCCAGCATTTT

j_call: TRBJ2-2
clone_size: .
d_call: .
v_call: TRBV29-1
cdr3_aa: CSAKGDGGELFF
cdr3_nt: TGCAGCGCTAAGGGGGACGGCGGGGAGCTGTTTTTT

j_call: TRBJ1-6
clone_size: .
d_call: .
v_call: TRBV6-5
cdr3_aa: CASSYSMGRNSPLHF
cdr3_nt: TGTGCCAGCAGTTACTCGATGGGGCGGAATTCACCCCTCCACTTT

j_call: TRBJ2-7
clone_size: few
d_call: .
v_call: TRBV15
cdr3_aa: CATSRDHRVEYEQYF
cdr3_nt: TGTGCCACCAGCAGAGATCACCGGGTTGAATACGAGCAGTACTTC

j_call: TRBJ2-3
clone_size: .
d_call: TRBD2
v_call: TRBV10-3
cdr3_aa: CAISPGLATDTQYF
cdr3_nt: TGTGCCATCAGTCCGGGACTAGCGACAGATACGCAGTATTTT

j_call: TRBJ1-1
clone_size: few
d_call: .
v_call: TRBV20-1
cdr3_aa: CSASHRDTEAFF
cdr3_nt: TGCAGTGCTAGTCACCGGGACACTGAAGCTTTCTTT

j_call: TRBJ2-1
clone_size: .
d_call: TRBD1
v_call: TRBV15
cdr3_aa: CATSRGLTGGHNEQFF
cdr3_nt: TGTGCCACCAGCAGAGGACTGACAGGGGGCCACAATGAGCAGTTCTTC

j_call: TRBJ2-5
clone_size: .
d_call: TRBD2
v_call: TRBV6-5
cdr3_aa: CATSSGGALLETQYF
cdr3_nt: TGTGCCACCTCCAGCGGGGGGGCCCTCTTGGAGACCCAGTACTTC

j_call: TRBJ1-4
clone_size: .
d_call: .
v_call: TRBV19
cdr3_aa: CASSNTENEKLFF
cdr3_nt: TGTGCCAGTAGTAATACAGAGAATGAAAAACTGTTTTTT

j_call: TRBJ1-5
clone_size: .
d_call: TRBD1
v_call: TRBV6-2/TRBV6-3
cdr3_aa: CASSLAGTGFDQPQHF
cdr3_nt: TGTGCCAGCAGTTTGGCCGGGACAGGGTTCGATCAGCCCCAGCATTTT

j_call: TRBJ1-2
clone_size: .
d_call: TRBD1
v_call: TRBV18
cdr3_aa: CASSPLQGNYGYTF
cdr3_nt: TGTGCCAGCTCGCCCCTACAGGGGAACTATGGCTACACCTTC

j_call: TRBJ2-7
clone_size: .
d_call: TRBD2
v_call: TRBV6-5
cdr3_aa: CASRGGTPGSPDF
cdr3_nt: TGTGCCAGCAGGGGGGGGACTCCCGGTTCCCCGGACTTC

j_call: TRBJ2-2
clone_size: .
d_call: TRBD1
v_call: TRBV3-1/TRBV3-2
cdr3_aa: CASSHGDRGELFF
cdr3_nt: TGTGCCAGCAGCCACGGGGACAGGGGGGAGCTGTTTTTT

j_call: TRBJ2-3
clone_size: .
d_call: TRBD2
v_call: TRBV29-1
cdr3_aa: CSVVRLATDTQYF
cdr3_nt: TGCAGCGTTGTTAGACTAGCGACAGATACGCAGTATTTT

j_call: TRBJ2-5
clone_size: .
d_call: TRBD2
v_call: TRBV9
cdr3_aa: CASGLWGGQETQYF
cdr3_nt: TGTGCCAGCGGGCTGTGGGGGGGACAAGAGACCCAGTACTTC

j_call: TRBJ2-3
clone_size: .
d_call: .
v_call: TRBV24-1
cdr3_aa: CATSSPGGTDTQYF
cdr3_nt: TGTGCCACCAGTTCACCCGGGGGCACAGATACGCAGTATTTT

j_call: TRBJ2-5
clone_size: .
d_call: TRBD2
v_call: TRBV19
cdr3_aa: CASTPSSGSWETQYF
cdr3_nt: TGTGCCAGTACCCCTTCTAGCGGGAGTTGGGAGACCCAGTACTTC

j_call: TRBJ2-5
clone_size: .
d_call: TRBD2
v_call: TRBV7-2
cdr3_aa: CASSPRGGRETQYF
cdr3_nt: TGTGCCAGCAGCCCGCGGGGGGGCCGGGAGACCCAGTACTTC

j_call: TRBJ2-3
clone_size: once
d_call: .
v_call: TRBV6-2/TRBV6-3
cdr3_aa: CASSYRGGGADTQYF
cdr3_nt: TGTGCCAGCAGTTACAGGGGCGGGGGCGCAGATACGCAGTATTTT

j_call: TRBJ1-1
clone_size: once
d_call: .
v_call: TRBV9
cdr3_aa: CASSVGVDMNTEAFF
cdr3_nt: TGTGCCAGCAGCGTAGGTGTAGACATGAACACTGAAGCTTTCTTT

j_call: TRBJ2-7
clone_size: .
d_call: .
v_call: TRBV7-9
cdr3_aa: CASSLAGVEEQYF
cdr3_nt: TGTGCCAGCAGCTTAGCGGGAGTGGAAGAGCAGTACTTC

j_call: TRBJ2-1
clone_size: .
d_call: TRBD2
v_call: TRBV19
cdr3_aa: CASSIGWEGTNEQFF
cdr3_nt: TGTGCCAGTAGTATAGGGTGGGAGGGTACTAATGAGCAGTTCTTC

j_call: TRBJ2-3
clone_size: .
d_call: TRBD1
v_call: TRBV29-1
cdr3_aa: CSVRTGARDTQYF
cdr3_nt: TGCAGCGTCCGGACAGGGGCGCGGGATACGCAGTATTTT

j_call: TRBJ2-7
clone_size: .
d_call: .
v_call: TRBV6-5
cdr3_aa: CAIDRNYEQYF
cdr3_nt: TGTGCCATCGACAGGAACTACGAGCAGTACTTC